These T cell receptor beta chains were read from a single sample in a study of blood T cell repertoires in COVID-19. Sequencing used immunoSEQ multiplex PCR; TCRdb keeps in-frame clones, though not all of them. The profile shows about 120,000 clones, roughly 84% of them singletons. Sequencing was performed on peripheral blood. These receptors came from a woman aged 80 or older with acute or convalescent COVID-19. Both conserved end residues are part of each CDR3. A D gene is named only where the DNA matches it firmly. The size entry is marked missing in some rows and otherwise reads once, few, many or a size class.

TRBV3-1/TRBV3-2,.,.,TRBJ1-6,CASSQERAAHSPLHF,TGTGCCAGCAGCCAAGAACGCGCGGCCCATTCACCCCTCCACTTT
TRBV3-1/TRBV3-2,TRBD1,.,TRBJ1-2,CASSQGQGAGGYTF,TGTGCCAGCAGCCAAGGACAGGGGGCAGGTGGCTACACCTTC
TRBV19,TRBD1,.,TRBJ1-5,CASSRRGTGEVANQPQHF,TGTGCCAGTAGCCGAAGGGGGACAGGGGAGGTGGCCAATCAGCCCCAGCATTTT
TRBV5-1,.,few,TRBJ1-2,CASRQFLVDYGYTF,TGCGCCAGTCGACAGTTTCTAGTTGACTATGGCTACACCTTC
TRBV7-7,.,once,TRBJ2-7,CASSPPGEQYF,TGTGCTAGCAGCCCTCCCGGTGAGCAGTACTTC
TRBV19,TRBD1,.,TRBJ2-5,CASSTLGQGAAETQYF,TGTGCCAGTAGTACCTTAGGACAGGGGGCAGCGGAGACCCAGTACTTC
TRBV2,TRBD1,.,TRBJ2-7,CASSFQGTGSYEQYF,TGTGCCAGCAGTTTCCAAGGGACAGGTTCCTACGAGCAGTACTTC
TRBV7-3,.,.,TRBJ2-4,CASSLTYPGQPGNIQYF,TGTGCCAGCAGCTTAACGTATCCGGGACAACCAGGAAACATTCAGTACTTC
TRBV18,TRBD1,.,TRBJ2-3,CASSGPGQGAADTQYF,TGTGCCAGCTCAGGACCGGGACAGGGGGCCGCAGATACGCAGTATTTT
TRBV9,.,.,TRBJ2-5,CASSVAGAETQYF,TGTGCCAGCAGCGTAGCCGGTGCGGAGACCCAGTACTTC
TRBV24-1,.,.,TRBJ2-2,CATSDPSSITGELFF,TGTGCCACCAGTGATCCATCGAGTATAACCGGGGAGCTGTTTTTT
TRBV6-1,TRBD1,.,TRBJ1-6,CASSGLRQGYNSPLHF,TGTGCCAGCAGTGGGTTGAGACAGGGGTATAATTCACCCCTCCACTTT
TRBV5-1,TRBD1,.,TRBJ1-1,CASSKSRDSGPNTEAFF,TGCGCCAGCAGCAAGTCCCGGGACAGTGGGCCCAACACTGAAGCTTTCTTT
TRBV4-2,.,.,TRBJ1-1,CASSQDSLRTNGINTEAFF,TGTGCCAGCAGCCAAGATTCCCTCCGGACGAACGGGATTAACACTGAAGCTTTCTTT
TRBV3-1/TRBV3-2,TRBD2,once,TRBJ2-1,CASSQPLAGFFYNEQFF,TGTGCCAGCAGCCAACCCCTAGCGGGGTTTTTCTACAATGAGCAGTTCTTC
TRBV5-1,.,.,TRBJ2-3,CASSLGDFGGTDTQYF,TGCGCCAGCAGCTTGGGCGACTTCGGAGGCACAGATACGCAGTATTTT
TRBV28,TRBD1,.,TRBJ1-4,CASSSPGGLGEKLFF,TGTGCCAGCAGTTCCCCAGGGGGCCTAGGTGAAAAACTGTTTTTT
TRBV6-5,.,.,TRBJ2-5,CASSLPGAGRRETQYF,TGTGCCAGCAGTTTACCTGGGGCAGGCCGCCGGGAGACCCAGTACTTC
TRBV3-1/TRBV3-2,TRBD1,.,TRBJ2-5,CASSRDRGRETQYF,TGTGCCAGCAGCCGGGACAGGGGGCGAGAGACCCAGTACTTC
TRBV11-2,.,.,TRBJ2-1,CASSFSRGNEQFF,TGTGCCAGCAGTTTTTCTAGGGGTAATGAGCAGTTCTTC
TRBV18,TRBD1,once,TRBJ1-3,CASSPGTGGFTIYF,TGTGCCAGCTCACCTGGGACAGGGGGCTTCACCATATATTTT
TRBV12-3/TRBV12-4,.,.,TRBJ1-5,CASSAEGQPQHF,TGTGCCAGCAGTGCGGAAGGTCAGCCCCAGCATTTT
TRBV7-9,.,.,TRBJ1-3,CASNLEMTNTIYF,TGTGCCAGCAACCTAGAAATGACAAACACCATATATTTT
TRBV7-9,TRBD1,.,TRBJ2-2,CASSLITGGNTGELFF,TGTGCCAGCAGCTTAATTACAGGGGGGAACACCGGGGAGCTGTTTTTT
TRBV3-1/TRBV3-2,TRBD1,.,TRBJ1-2,CASSQPQGARTF,TGTGCCAGCAGCCAACCACAGGGGGCGCGTACCTTC
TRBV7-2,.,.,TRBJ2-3,CASSRPLVTDTQYF,TGTGCCAGCAGCCGCCCGCTAGTCACAGATACGCAGTATTTT
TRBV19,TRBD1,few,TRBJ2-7,CASSFYRGYEQYF,TGTGCCAGTAGTTTTTACAGGGGCTACGAGCAGTACTTC
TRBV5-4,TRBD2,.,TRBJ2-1,CASSRLAGARVNEQFF,TGTGCCAGCAGCCGCCTAGCGGGAGCCAGGGTCAATGAGCAGTTCTTC
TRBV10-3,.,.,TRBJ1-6,CAISESPSSSYNSPLHF,TGTGCCATCAGTGAGTCGCCCTCGAGCTCCTATAATTCACCCCTCCACTTT
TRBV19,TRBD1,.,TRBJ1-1,CASKPQGGKNTEAFF,TGTGCCAGTAAACCCCAGGGGGGAAAGAACACTGAAGCTTTCTTT
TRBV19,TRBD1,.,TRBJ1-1,CASTLTGWNTEAFF,TGTGCCAGTACCCTGACAGGGTGGAACACTGAAGCTTTCTTT
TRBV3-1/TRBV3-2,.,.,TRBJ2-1,CASSQERIRYNEQFF,TGTGCCAGCAGCCAAGAAAGAATCAGATACAATGAGCAGTTCTTC
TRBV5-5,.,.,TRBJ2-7,CASSWGVSYEQYF,TGTGCCAGCAGCTGGGGGGTTTCCTACGAGCAGTACTTC
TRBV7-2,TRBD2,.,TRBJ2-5,CASSLGPGGQETQYF,TGTGCCAGCAGCTTAGGGCCGGGGGGGCAAGAGACCCAGTACTTC
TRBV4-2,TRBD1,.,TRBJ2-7,CASSRLRDRTYEQYF,TGTGCCAGCAGCCGGCTAAGGGACAGGACCTACGAGCAGTACTTC
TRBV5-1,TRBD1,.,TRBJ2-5,CASSLIQTGLGETQYF,TGCGCCAGCAGCTTGATTCAGACAGGGCTGGGAGAGACCCAGTACTTC
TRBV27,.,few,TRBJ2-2,CASRPGYTGELFF,TGTGCCAGCAGGCCAGGATACACCGGGGAGCTGTTTTTT
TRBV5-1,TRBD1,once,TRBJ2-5,CASRPWDRAVETQYF,TGCGCCAGCAGACCTTGGGACAGGGCGGTCGAGACCCAGTACTTC
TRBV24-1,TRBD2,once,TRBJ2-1,CATSAGTSGYNEQFF,TGTGCCACCAGTGCCGGGACTAGCGGTTACAATGAGCAGTTCTTC
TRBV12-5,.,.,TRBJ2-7,CASGLTRDSYEQYF,TGTGCTAGTGGTTTGACACGTGACTCCTACGAGCAGTACTTC
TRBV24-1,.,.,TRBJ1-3,CATSDFPQGLDTIYF,TGTGCCACCAGTGATTTTCCACAGGGTCTAGACACCATATATTTT
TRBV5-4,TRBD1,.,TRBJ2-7,CASSSGGGQGAGEQYF,TGTGCCAGCAGCTCCGGTGGGGGACAGGGGGCAGGGGAGCAGTACTTC
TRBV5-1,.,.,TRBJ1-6,CASSLGGSYNSPLHF,TGCGCCAGCAGCTTGGGAGGTTCCTATAATTCACCCCTCCACTTT
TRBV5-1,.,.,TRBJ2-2,CASSLGSAGELFF,TGCGCCAGCAGCTTGGGGTCGGCCGGGGAGCTGTTTTTT
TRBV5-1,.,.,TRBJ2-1,CASSVTGEGFNEQFF,TGCGCCAGCAGCGTGACAGGGGAGGGGTTTAATGAGCAGTTCTTC
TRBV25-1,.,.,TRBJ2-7,CASSPSYEQYF,TGTGCCAGCAGTCCCAGCTACGAGCAGTACTTC
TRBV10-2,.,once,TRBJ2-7,CASRVSGLPSYEQYF,TGCGCCAGTAGGGTGTCGGGACTTCCCTCGTACGAGCAGTACTTC
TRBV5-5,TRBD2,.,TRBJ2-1,CASSTPGLVLHNEQFF,TGTGCCAGCAGCACCCCTGGACTAGTCCTGCACAATGAGCAGTTCTTC
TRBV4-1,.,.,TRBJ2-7,CASSQEEGLNYEQYF,TGCGCCAGCAGCCAAGAAGAGGGTTTAAACTACGAGCAGTACTTC
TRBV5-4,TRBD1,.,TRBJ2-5,CASSLAGTEQETQYF,TGTGCCAGCAGCTTGGCCGGGACAGAACAAGAGACCCAGTACTTC
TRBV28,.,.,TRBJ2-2,CASSLSEPWTTYTGELFF,TGTGCCAGCAGTTTAAGTGAACCGTGGACTACCTACACCGGGGAGCTGTTTTTT